The clone carrying this T cell receptor beta chain appeared a few times. The antigen is not known. The data were taken from a study of T cells in Graves' hyperthyroidism and ophthalmopathy. Study conclusions and caveats: In blood, most of the thyroid clonotypes expanded above 0.001 were also present.

RNA transcripts were the template for amplifying TCR beta CDR3 regions. The HTBI primer set drove a first-round RT-PCR of the TCR CDR3. TCRdb passed the multiplex PCR reads through MiXCR, listing each CDR3 protein once. The sample consists of about 260,000 distinct CDR3 sequences, over 15% of them appearing once. Exclusion followed for patients with uncontrolled infection, other autoimmune disease, pregnancy or lactation. PBMCs stemmed from less than 13 ml fresh peripheral blood. CDR3 length equals 13 residues. The trim removed 5 bases at V and 5 bases at J, leaving 2 bases unmatched. Germline V gives CDR1 MNHNS, CDR2 SASEGT.

The sequenced material came from blood. This chain links TRBV6-1 with TRBJ1-5, with 8 nucleotides matching TRBD1. The TCR originated in a woman younger than 35 with Graves' ophthalmopathy. CDR3 protein: CASSKQGDQPQHF. The DNA of the CDR3 is TGTGCCAGCAGTAAACAGGGGGATCAGCCCCAGCATTTT.